Each of the 10 T cell receptor beta chains below was sequenced from the same sample in a study of T-cell memory formation after mild COVID-19. TCRdb used MiXCR to reprocess the 5' RACE reads, holding one entry per CDR3 protein. This sample carries fewer than 250,000 distinct CDR3 sequences, around 18% of them seen once, and the ten largest clones take roughly 2.6%. The source material was PBMCs or a T cell subset sorted from them (not recorded which). These receptor sequences come from an adult woman who had mild COVID-19 (a few samples of this study predate the infection). Cell type and time point are not known.

This clonotype occurred many times. The chain uses TRBV27 and TRBJ1-1, with 8 bases fitting TRBD1. The CDR3 has 14 amino acids. V shed 5 bases, J shed 4 bases, and the junction held 6 bases outside the gene matches. Germline V gene sequence: CDR1 MNHEY, CDR2 SMNVEV (reference sequence). The CDR3 DNA sequence: TGTGCCAGCAGTCCACTCGGGACAGGCACTGAAGCTTTCTTT. Its translation: CASSPLGTGTEAFF.

This clonotype was observed at least ten times. V usage is TRBV5-1 and J usage is TRBJ2-1; a weak D match, TRBD2 (6 bases). The CDR3 has 15 amino acids. Germline V lookup: CDR1 SGHRS, CDR2 YFSETQ. V lost 5 bases and J 2 bases, leaving 14 bases between the germline ends. CDR3 protein: CASSSGLGTYNEQFF. CDR3 DNA sequence: TGCGCCAGCAGTTCGGGACTCGGCACCTACAATGAGCAGTTCTTC.

This clonotype was seen at least ten times. This chain joins TRBV6-6 and TRBJ2-3; 7 nucleotides match TRBD2. CDR3 length equals 18 residues. The junction had 20 bases not matched to a gene; V was cut back by 8 bases and J by 3 bases. Germline V gene sequence: CDR1 MNHNY, CDR2 SVGAGI (reference sequence). CDR3 region: CASSSGAGRGRGTDTQYF. In DNA, the CDR3 is TGTGCCAGCTCGAGCGGGGCCGGGAGAGGCCGGGGTACAGATACGCAGTATTTT.

Only a few counts were recorded for this clonotype. This sequence joins TRBV29-1 and TRBJ1-5; D perhaps matches TRBD1 (6 bases). Trimming took 4 bases from V and 7 from J, leaving 17 bases between them. CDR3 size: 14 residues. CDR1 and CDR2 (germline): SQVTM, ANQGSEA. The CDR3 loop reads CSVGPGEGGQPQHF. The CDR3 nucleotides are TGCAGCGTTGGACCAGGGGAGGGAGGGCAGCCCCAGCATTTT. Supplemented by reference TRBV29-1 and TRBJ1-5, the full variable domain reads SAVISQKPSRDICQRGTSLTIQCQVDSQVTMMFWYRQQPGQSLTLIATANQGSEATYESGFVIDKFPISRPNLTFSTLTVSNMSPEDSSIYLCSVGPGEGGQPQHFGDGTRLSIL.

This chain links TRBV29-1 with TRBJ1-2; weak D call: TRBD1 (5 bases). Per germline, CDR1 SQVTM and CDR2 ANQGSEA. This CDR3 spans 14 amino acids. V was pared by 3 bases and J by 4 bases, with 15 bases between. The DNA for the CDR3 is TGCAGCGTTGATTCGTGGGGGGTCCGCTATGGCTACACCTTC. This sequence encodes CSVDSWGVRYGYTF.

Many counts were recorded for this clonotype. This chain joins TRBV5-1 and TRBJ2-3; D might be TRBD1 (6 bases). The CDR3 spans 18 residues. Germline V gives CDR1 SGHRS, CDR2 YFSETQ. V was shortened by 3 bases and J by 0 bases, with 20 bases between the two germline ends. The CDR3: CASSSPGHHTVSTDTQYF. In DNA, the CDR3 is TGCGCCAGCAGCTCACCGGGACACCATACCGTAAGCACAGATACGCAGTATTTT.

This clonotype came up a few times. The chain couples TRBV12-3 or TRBV12-4 to TRBJ2-1, with D perhaps TRBD2 (6 bases). The CDR3 is made up of 13 amino acids. Trimming stripped 6 bases from V and 10 bases from J, with 16 bases between. CDR3 in amino acids: CASRPSASAEQFF. In DNA, the CDR3 is TGTGCCAGCAGACCCTCCGCTAGCGCCGAGCAGTTCTTC.

This CDR3 is CASTKRPTSYNEQFF. CDR3 DNA sequence: TGTGCCAGTACGAAACGACCCACCTCCTACAATGAGCAGTTCTTC. The V call is TRBV11-3, the J call TRBJ2-1; no clear D gene. The CDR3 runs 15 residues. V lost 9 bases and J 0 bases, leaving 15 bases between the germline ends. Per germline, CDR1 SGHNT and CDR2 YENEEA.

This clonotype was picked up a small number of times. The V call is TRBV5-1, the J call TRBJ2-7; D is undetermined. Germline assignment: CDR1 SGHRS and CDR2 YFSETQ. This CDR3 region has 16 residues. V was shortened by 4 bases and J by 1 base, with 18 bases between the two germline ends. CDR3 sequence reads: CASSAAPRAGSYEQYF. In DNA, the CDR3 is TGCGCCAGCAGCGCCGCCCCCCGGGCCGGGTCCTACGAGCAGTACTTC. Supplemented by reference TRBV5-1 and TRBJ2-7, the full variable domain reads KAGVTQTPRYLIKTRGQQVTLSCSPISGHRSVSWYQQTPGQGLQFLFEYFSETQRNKGNFPGRFSGRQFSNSRSEMNVSTLELGDSALYLCASSAAPRAGSYEQYFGPGTRLTVT.

The chain is built from TRBV6-1 and TRBJ2-7; 8 bases map to TRBD1. The CDR3 loop spans 14 amino acids. V was pared by 4 bases and J by 1 base, with 3 bases of the junction left unmatched. Germline CDR1 and CDR2: MNHNS and SASEGT. Written as DNA, the CDR3 is TGTGCCAGCAGTGCGACAGGGGATTCCTACGAGCAGTACTTC. This codes for CASSATGDSYEQYF.